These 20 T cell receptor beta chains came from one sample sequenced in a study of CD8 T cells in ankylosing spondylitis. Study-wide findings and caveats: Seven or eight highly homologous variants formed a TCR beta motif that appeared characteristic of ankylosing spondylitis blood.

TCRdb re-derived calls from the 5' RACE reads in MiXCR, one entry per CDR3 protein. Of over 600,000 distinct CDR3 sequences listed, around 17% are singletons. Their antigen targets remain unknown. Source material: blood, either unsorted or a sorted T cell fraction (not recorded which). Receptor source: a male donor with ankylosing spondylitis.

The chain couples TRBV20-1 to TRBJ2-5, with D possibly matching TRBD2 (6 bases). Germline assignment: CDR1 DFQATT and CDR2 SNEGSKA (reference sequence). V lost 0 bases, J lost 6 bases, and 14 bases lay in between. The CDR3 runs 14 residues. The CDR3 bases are TGCAGTGCTAGAGAAGAACGGGAGCTCAAGACCCAGTACTTC. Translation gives CSAREERELKTQYF.

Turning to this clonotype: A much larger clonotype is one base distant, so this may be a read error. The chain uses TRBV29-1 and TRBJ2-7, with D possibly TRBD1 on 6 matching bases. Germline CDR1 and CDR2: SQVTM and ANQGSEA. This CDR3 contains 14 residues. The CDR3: CSGGQGLGTYEQCF. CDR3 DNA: TGCAGCGGAGGTCAGGGGCTTGGGACCTACGAGCAGTGCTTC.

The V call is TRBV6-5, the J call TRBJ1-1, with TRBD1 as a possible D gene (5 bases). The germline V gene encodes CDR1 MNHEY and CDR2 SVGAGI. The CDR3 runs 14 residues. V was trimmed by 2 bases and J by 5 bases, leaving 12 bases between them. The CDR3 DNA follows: TGTGCCAGCAGTTACGCCCTAGGGGAAACTGAAGCTTTCTTT. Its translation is CASSYALGETEAFF.

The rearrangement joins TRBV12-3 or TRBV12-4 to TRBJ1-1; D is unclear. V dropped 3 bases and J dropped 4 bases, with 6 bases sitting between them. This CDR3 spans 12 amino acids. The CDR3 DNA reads TGTGCCAGCAGTTTGTTCAGCACTGAAGCTTTCTTT. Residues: CASSLFSTEAFF.

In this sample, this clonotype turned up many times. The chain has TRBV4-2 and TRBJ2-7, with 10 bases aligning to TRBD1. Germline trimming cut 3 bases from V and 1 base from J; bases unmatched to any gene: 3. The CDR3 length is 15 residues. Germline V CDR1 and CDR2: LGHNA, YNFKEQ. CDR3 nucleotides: TGTGCCAGCAGCCATCCGGGACAGGGGTCCTACGAGCAGTACTTC. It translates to CASSHPGQGSYEQYF.

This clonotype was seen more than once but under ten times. CDR3 loop: CASTGEVGYGYTF. In DNA form, the CDR3 reads TGTGCCAGTACAGGGGAAGTGGGCTATGGCTACACCTTC. The J gene is TRBJ1-2, the V gene TRBV6-1; TRBD1 aligns across 7 bases. CDR3 length: 13 residues. CDR1 and CDR2 (germline): MNHNS, SASEGT. The V gene end was trimmed by 9 bases and the J gene end by 4 bases; junction bases not matched to a gene: 8.

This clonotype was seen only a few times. The CDR3: CASSLPGGGSYEQYF. In DNA form, the CDR3 reads TGTGCCAGCTCACTCCCAGGCGGGGGGTCCTACGAGCAGTACTTC. This sequence joins TRBV18 and TRBJ2-7; 8 bases are a match to TRBD2. The CDR3 is 15 amino acids. Trimming at V came to 4 bases and at J to 1 base, leaving 6 bases not matched to a gene. Germline CDR1 is KGHSH and CDR2 is LQKENI.

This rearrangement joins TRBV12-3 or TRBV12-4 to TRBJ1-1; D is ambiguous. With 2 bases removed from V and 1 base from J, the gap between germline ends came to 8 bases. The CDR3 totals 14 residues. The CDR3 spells CASSLWLQNTEAFF. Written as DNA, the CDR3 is TGTGCCAGCAGTTTATGGCTGCAGAACACTGAAGCTTTCTTT.

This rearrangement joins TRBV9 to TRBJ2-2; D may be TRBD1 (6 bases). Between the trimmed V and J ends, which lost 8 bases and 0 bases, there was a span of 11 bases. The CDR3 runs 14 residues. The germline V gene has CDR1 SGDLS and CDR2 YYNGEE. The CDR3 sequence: CASQTGSNTGELFF. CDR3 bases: TGTGCCAGTCAGACAGGTTCGAACACCGGGGAGCTGTTTTTT.

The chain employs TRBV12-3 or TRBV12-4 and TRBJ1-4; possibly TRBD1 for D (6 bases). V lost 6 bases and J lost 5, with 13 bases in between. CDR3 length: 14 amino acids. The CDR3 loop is CASSSGHLNEKLFF. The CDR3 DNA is TGTGCCAGCAGCTCGGGACACCTAAATGAAAAACTGTTTTTT.

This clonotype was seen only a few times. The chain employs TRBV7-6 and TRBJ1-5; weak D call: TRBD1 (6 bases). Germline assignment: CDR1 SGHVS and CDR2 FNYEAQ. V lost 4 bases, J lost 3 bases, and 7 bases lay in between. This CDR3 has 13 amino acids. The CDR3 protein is CASSWDTNQPQHF. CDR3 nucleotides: TGTGCCAGCAGCTGGGACACCAATCAGCCCCAGCATTTT.

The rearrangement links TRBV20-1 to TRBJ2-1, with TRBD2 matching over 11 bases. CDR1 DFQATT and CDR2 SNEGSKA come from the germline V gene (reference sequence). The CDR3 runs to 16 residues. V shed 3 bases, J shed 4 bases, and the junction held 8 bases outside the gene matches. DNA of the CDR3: TGCAGTGCTAGGGGGGCTAGCGGGAGGAGGTACAATGAGCAGTTCTTC. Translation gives CSARGASGRRYNEQFF.

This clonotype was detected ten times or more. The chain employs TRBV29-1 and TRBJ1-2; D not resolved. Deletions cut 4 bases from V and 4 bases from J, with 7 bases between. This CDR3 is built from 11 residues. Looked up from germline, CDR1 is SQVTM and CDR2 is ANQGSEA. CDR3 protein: CSVGAAYGYTF. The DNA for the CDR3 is TGCAGCGTTGGGGCAGCCTATGGCTACACCTTC.

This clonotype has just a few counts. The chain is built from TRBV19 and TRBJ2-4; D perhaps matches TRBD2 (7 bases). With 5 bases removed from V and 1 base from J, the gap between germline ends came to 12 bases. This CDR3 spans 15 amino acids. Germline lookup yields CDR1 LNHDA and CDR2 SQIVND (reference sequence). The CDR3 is CASSYRGAAKNIQYF. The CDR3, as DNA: TGTGCCAGTAGTTATCGGGGGGCTGCCAAAAACATTCAGTACTTC.

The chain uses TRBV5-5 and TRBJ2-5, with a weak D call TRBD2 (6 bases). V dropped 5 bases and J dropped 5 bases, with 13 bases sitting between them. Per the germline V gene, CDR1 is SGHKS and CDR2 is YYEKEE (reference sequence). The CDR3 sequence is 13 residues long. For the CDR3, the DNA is TGTGCCAGCAGGGTGGAGGGCCAGGAGACCCAGTACTTC. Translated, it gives CASRVEGQETQYF.

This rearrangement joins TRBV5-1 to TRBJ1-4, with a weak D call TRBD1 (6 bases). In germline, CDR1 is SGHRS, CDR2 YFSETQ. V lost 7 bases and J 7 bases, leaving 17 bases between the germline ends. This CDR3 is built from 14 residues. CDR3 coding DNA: TGCGCCAGCGCGGGGGGGCGAGACCCTGAAAAACTGTTTTTT. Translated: CASAGGRDPEKLFF.

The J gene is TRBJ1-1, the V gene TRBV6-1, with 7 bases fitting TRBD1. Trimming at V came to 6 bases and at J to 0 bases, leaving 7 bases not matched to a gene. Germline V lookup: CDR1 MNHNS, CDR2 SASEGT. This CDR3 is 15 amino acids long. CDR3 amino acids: CASRQGEDMNTEAFF. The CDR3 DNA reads TGTGCCAGCAGGCAGGGGGAGGACATGAACACTGAAGCTTTCTTT.

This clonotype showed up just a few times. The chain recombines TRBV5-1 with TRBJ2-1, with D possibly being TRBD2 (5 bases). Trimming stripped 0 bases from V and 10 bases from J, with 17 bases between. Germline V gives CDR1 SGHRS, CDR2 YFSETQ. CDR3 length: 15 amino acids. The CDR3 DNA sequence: TGCGCCAGCAGCTTGGCGGGCGGGCTCCCCCAGGAGCAGTTCTTC. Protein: CASSLAGGLPQEQFF.

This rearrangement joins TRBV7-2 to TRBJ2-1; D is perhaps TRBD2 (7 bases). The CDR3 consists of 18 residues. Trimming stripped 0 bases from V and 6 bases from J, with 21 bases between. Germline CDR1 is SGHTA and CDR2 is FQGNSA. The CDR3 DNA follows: TGTGCCAGCAGCTTAGCGCACGGGGGGCGCTGGGTCAGCAATGAGCAGTTCTTC. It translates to CASSLAHGGRWVSNEQFF.

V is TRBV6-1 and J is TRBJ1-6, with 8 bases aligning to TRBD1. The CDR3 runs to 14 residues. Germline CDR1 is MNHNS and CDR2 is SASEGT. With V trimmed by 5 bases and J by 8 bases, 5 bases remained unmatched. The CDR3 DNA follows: TGTGCCAGCAGTAGGACAGGGCCGGATTCACCCCTCCACTTT. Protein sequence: CASSRTGPDSPLHF.